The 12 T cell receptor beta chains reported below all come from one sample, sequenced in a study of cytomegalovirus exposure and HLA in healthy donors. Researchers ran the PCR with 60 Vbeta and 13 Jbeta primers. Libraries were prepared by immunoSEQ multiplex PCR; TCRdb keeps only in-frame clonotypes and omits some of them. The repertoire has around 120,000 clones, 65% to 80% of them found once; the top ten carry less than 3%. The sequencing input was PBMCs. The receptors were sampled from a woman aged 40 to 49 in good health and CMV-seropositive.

The CDR3, as DNA: TGTGCCAGCAGCGGGAGCACAGGGGGTGGAAACACCATATATTTT. Its protein product is CASSGSTGGGNTIYF. This chain links TRBV9 with TRBJ1-3; TRBD1 aligns across 8 bases. CDR1 SGDLS and CDR2 YYNGEE come from the germline V gene. With V trimmed by 3 bases and J by 3 bases, 5 bases remained unmatched. This CDR3 spans 15 amino acids.

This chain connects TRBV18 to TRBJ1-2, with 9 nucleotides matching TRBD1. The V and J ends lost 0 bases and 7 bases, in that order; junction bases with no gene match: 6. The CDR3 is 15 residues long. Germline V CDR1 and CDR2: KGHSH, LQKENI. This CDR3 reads CASSPPGQGTGGYTF. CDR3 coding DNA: TGTGCCAGCTCACCACCGGGACAGGGCACGGGTGGCTACACCTTC.

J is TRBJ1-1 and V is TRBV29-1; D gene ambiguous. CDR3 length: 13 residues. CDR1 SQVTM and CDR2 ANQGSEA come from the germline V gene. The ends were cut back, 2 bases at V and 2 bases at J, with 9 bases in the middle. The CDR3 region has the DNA TGCAGCGTTGAACGAGGAGGCAACACTGAAGCTTTCTTT. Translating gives CSVERGGNTEAFF.

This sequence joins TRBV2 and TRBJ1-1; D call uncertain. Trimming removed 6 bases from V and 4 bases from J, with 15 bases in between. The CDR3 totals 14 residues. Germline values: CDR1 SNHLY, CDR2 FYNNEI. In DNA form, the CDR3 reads TGTGCCAGCAGCCTGAGGGAGGTGATCACTGAAGCTTTCTTT. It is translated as CASSLREVITEAFF.

This CDR3 reads CASSLGRTPTNEKLFF. The CDR3 region has the DNA TGCGCCAGCAGCTTGGGAAGGACTCCAACTAATGAAAAACTGTTTTTT. The V and J genes are TRBV5-1 and TRBJ1-4, with no clear D. This CDR3 comprises 16 residues. CDR1 and CDR2 (germline): SGHRS, YFSETQ. Trimming took 0 bases from V and 0 from J, leaving 9 bases between them.

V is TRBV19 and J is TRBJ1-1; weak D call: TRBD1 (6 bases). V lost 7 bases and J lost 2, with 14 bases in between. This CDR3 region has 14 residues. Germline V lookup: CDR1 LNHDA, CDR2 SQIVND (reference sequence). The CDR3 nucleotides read TGTGCCAGTAAAAACAGGGCCCGAAACACTGAAGCTTTCTTT. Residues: CASKNRARNTEAFF.

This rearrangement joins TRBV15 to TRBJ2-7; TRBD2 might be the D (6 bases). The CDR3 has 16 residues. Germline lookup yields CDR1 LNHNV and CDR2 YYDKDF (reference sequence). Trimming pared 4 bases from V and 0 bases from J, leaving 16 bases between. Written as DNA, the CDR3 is TGTGCCACCAGCACCCCACTAGCTCACAGCTCCTACGAGCAGTACTTC. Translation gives CATSTPLAHSSYEQYF.

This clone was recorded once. The CDR3 sequence: CSAGHISTDTQYF. CDR3 bases: TGCAGCGCCGGACACATTAGCACAGATACGCAGTATTTT. The chain is built from TRBV29-1 and TRBJ2-3; maybe TRBD1 (5 bases). The CDR3 length is 13 residues. Between the trimmed V and J ends, which lost 7 bases and 0 bases, there was a span of 11 bases. CDR1 and CDR2 (germline): SQVTM, ANQGSEA.

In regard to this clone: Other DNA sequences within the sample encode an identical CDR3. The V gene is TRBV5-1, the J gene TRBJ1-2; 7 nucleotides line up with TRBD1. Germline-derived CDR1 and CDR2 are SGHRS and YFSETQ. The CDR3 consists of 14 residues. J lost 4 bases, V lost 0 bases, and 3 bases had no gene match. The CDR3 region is CASSLVGDSYGYTF. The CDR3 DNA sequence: TGCGCCAGCAGCTTGGTCGGGGACAGCTATGGCTACACCTTC.

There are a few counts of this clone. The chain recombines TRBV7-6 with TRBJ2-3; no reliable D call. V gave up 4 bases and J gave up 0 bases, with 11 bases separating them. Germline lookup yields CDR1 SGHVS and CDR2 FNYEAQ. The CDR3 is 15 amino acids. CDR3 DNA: TGTGCCAGCAGCTCCGCAGGTAGTAGCACAGATACGCAGTATTTT. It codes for CASSSAGSSTDTQYF.

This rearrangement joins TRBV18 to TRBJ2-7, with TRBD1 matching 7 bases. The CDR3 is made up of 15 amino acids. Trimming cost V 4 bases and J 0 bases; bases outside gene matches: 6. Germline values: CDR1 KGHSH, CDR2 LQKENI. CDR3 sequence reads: CASSRDSQSSYEQYF. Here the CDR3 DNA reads TGTGCCAGCTCACGGGACAGTCAAAGCTCCTACGAGCAGTACTTC.

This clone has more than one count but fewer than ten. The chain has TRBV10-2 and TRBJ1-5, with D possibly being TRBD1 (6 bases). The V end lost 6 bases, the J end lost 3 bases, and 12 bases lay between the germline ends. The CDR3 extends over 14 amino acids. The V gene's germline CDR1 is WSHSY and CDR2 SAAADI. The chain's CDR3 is CASRSGQNNQPQHF. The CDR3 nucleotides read TGCGCCAGCAGATCCGGACAGAACAATCAGCCCCAGCATTTT.